This TCR beta chain was sequenced in a study of T cells in localized non-small cell lung cancer. Study outcomes and limitations: Of the top 100 tumor clones, median roughly 55 were in adjacent lung, over 25 among its top 100.

Germline CDR1 reads KGHSH; CDR2 reads LQKENI. This CDR3 is built from 15 residues. Trimming shortened V by 3 bases and J by 5 bases, and 13 bases separated the two germline ends. This clone was recorded only once. Its antigen remains unidentified. Clones were sequenced by immunoSEQ multiplex PCR, and TCRdb holds only the in-frame ones, with some missing. The repertoire includes around 36,000 clones, 81% of them detected once, and under 8% sits in the top ten. The input for sequencing was peripheral blood mononuclear cells, taken before any cancer treatment. The sequence derives from a male donor older than 55 with stage II lung adenocarcinoma. The J gene is TRBJ1-4, the V gene TRBV18, with a tentative D call TRBD1 (6 bases). The CDR3 nucleotides are TGTGCCAGCTCACCGCCAGGGGAAGGAAATGAAAAACTGTTTTTT. It is translated as CASSPPGEGNEKLFF.